This TCR beta chain was sequenced for a study of radiotherapy plus CTLA-4 blockade in lung cancer. General study points: An expansion of tumor-derived TCR clones occurred in blood after radiotherapy plus ipilimumab.

People whose metastatic non-small-cell lung cancer was chemo-refractory got focal radiation along with CTLA-4 blockade by ipilimumab. The method was immunoSEQ multiplex PCR; TCRdb's version includes in-frame clones alone and lacks a portion of them. The sample records about 110,000 clones, 70% to 85% being singletons. The CDR3 runs 15 residues. CDR1 is MGHRA, CDR2 YSYEKL, per germline. V lost 1 base and J lost 3; bases outside the gene matches: 4. A word on this clone: Antigen unknown.

The sequences come from peripheral blood, collected from a patient treated with radiotherapy plus ipilimumab. The rearrangement joins TRBV4-1 to TRBJ2-7; TRBD2 matches at 9 bases. The TCR comes from a human donor with non-small cell lung cancer that progressed on radiotherapy plus ipilimumab. Some clones in this sample may be carry-over from other donors' samples. This CDR3 reads CASSQVASGNYEQYF. The CDR3 coding sequence is TGCGCCAGCAGCCAAGTCGCTAGCGGGAACTACGAGCAGTACTTC.